This T cell receptor beta chain is drawn from a study of CD8+ T cells in alopecia areata. Treatment noted: oral pan-JAK inhibitor, 5-10 mg twice daily. Extraction of RNA preceded its reverse transcription into cDNA, which served as the sequencing template. TCRdb keeps only in-frame clones here, not all; method: immunoSEQ multiplex PCR. This table holds some 170,000 clones, around 58% found once. Germline-derived CDR1 and CDR2 are SQVTM and ANQGSEA. The CDR3 covers 12 residues. Between the trimmed V and J ends, which lost 4 bases and 2 bases, there was a span of 9 bases. Findings of the study overall: Clonality in lesional scalp, especially alopecia totalis/universalis, exceeded that of normal scalp.

Concerning this clone itself: Its antigen remains unidentified.

Specimen: CD4+ T cells sorted from blood, collected at roughly week 55, from a patient treated with tofacitinib. The chain links TRBV29-1 to TRBJ2-7, with D unresolved. The receptor was isolated from a human donor with alopecia areata. In nucleotides, the CDR3 is TGCAGCGTTGCTCAGGATGCCTACGAGCAGTACTTC. This translates into CSVAQDAYEQYF.